A single sample is the source of the 12 T cell receptor beta chains below, sequenced in a study of shared clonotypes between healthy human individuals. Libraries were prepared by immunoSEQ multiplex PCR; TCRdb keeps only in-frame clonotypes and omits some of them. This sample has a few million clones, with roughly 93% found just once. Specimen: naive CD4+ T cells from PBMCs. Described subset: CD45RA+ positively selected. The receptor set was obtained from a man between 18 and 29 years old in good health. Some clones in this sample may be carry-over from other donors' samples.

The gene calls are TRBV9 and TRBJ1-1; 8 bases match TRBD1. The V and J ends lost 4 bases and 5 bases, in that order; junction bases with no gene match: 10. The V gene's germline CDR1 is SGDLS and CDR2 YYNGEE. The CDR3 covers 15 residues. CDR3 nucleotides: TGTGCCAGCAGCATTGAAGGACAGGGCGGGACTGAAGCTTTCTTT. Translation gives CASSIEGQGGTEAFF.

The J gene is TRBJ1-5, the V gene TRBV5-3; no firm D call. TRBV5-3 is sorted into the ORF group, with uncertain function. The CDR3 extends over 15 amino acids. Trimming pared 3 bases from V and 2 bases from J, leaving 12 bases between. CDR3 nucleotide sequence: TGTGCCAGAAGCTCGCTATCCCGTTGCAATCAGCCCCAGCATTTT. Its protein product is CARSSLSRCNQPQHF.

The J gene is TRBJ2-7, the V gene TRBV30, with 9 bases aligning to TRBD2. The CDR3 extends over 16 amino acids. V was clipped by 0 bases and J by 2 bases; unmatched bases: 8. Per germline, CDR1 GTSNPN and CDR2 SVGIG (reference sequence). The chain's CDR3 is CAWSVLRLADAYEQYF. The CDR3, as DNA: TGTGCCTGGAGTGTACTGAGACTAGCGGACGCCTACGAGCAGTACTTC.

The chain links TRBV11-2 to TRBJ1-2; 8 bases line up with TRBD1. V was pared by 4 bases and J by 2 bases, with 3 bases of the junction left unmatched. CDR3 length equals 14 residues. Per the germline V gene, CDR1 is SGHAT and CDR2 is FQNNGV. The CDR3 DNA is TGTGCCAGCAGCTCGGCAGGGGGCAACTATGGCTACACCTTC. As protein: CASSSAGGNYGYTF.

This clone was found once. V and J are TRBV7-9 and TRBJ2-5; 10 bases agree with TRBD1. This CDR3 spans 15 amino acids. Germline assignment: CDR1 SEHNR and CDR2 FQNEAQ (reference sequence). V lost 5 bases and J lost 5; bases outside the gene matches: 8. The CDR3 loop reads CASSAGTGEHETQYF. The DNA for the CDR3 is TGTGCCAGCAGCGCGGGGACAGGGGAACACGAGACCCAGTACTTC.

The V gene is TRBV9, the J gene TRBJ2-5, with 13 bases fitting TRBD2. The V and J ends lost 7 bases and 2 bases, in that order; junction bases with no gene match: 8. Germline CDR1 reads SGDLS; CDR2 reads YYNGEE. The CDR3 is 16 residues long. The CDR3 DNA reads TGTGCCAGCGCAATGGGACTAGCGGGGTGGCAAGAGACCCAGTACTTC. Amino acids: CASAMGLAGWQETQYF.

The genes are TRBV5-4 and TRBJ2-7; 8 nucleotides agree with TRBD2. Germline V gene sequence: CDR1 SGHNT, CDR2 YYREEE (reference sequence). This CDR3 spans 14 amino acids. The V and J ends lost 0 bases and 1 base, in that order; junction bases with no gene match: 0. CDR3: CASSLERESYEQYF. For the CDR3, the DNA is TGTGCCAGCAGCTTGGAGCGGGAGTCCTACGAGCAGTACTTC.

The DNA for the CDR3 is TGTGCCACCACCCGAGAGCCGCACACAGATACGCAGTATTTT. It codes for CATTREPHTDTQYF. This chain uses TRBV15 with TRBJ2-3, with no clear D. Germline V CDR1 and CDR2: LNHNV, YYDKDF (reference sequence). Trimming pared 7 bases from V and 2 bases from J, leaving 13 bases between. This CDR3 has 14 residues.

The chain has TRBV9 and TRBJ2-7; 7 bases map to TRBD2. CDR3 size: 15 residues. Germline lookup yields CDR1 SGDLS and CDR2 YYNGEE. The V and J ends lost 2 bases and 3 bases, in that order; junction bases with no gene match: 8. CDR3 DNA: TGTGCCAGCAGCGTCGCTAGCGGAGACCACTACGAGCAGTACTTC. Translation: CASSVASGDHYEQYF. The full variable domain, rest sourced from reference TRBV9 and TRBJ2-7, is DSGVTQTPKHLITATGQRVTLRCSPRSGDLSVYWYQQSLDQGLQFLIQYYNGEERAKGNILERFSAQQFPDLHSELNLSSLELGDSALYFCASSVASGDHYEQYFGPGTRLTVT.

CDR3 in amino acids: CASSPHDRQGGEKLFF. The CDR3 region has the DNA TGTGCCAGCAGCCCCCACGACAGACAGGGGGGTGAAAAACTGTTTTTT. This chain joins TRBV11-2 and TRBJ1-4; 9 positions match TRBD1. With V trimmed by 5 bases and J by 7 bases, 11 bases remained unmatched. In germline, CDR1 is SGHAT, CDR2 FQNNGV. The CDR3 is 16 residues long.

J is TRBJ1-1 and V is TRBV29-1; a possible D gene is TRBD1 (5 bases). CDR1 and CDR2 from the germline V gene are SQVTM and ANQGSEA. Trimming stripped 3 bases from V and 5 bases from J, with 13 bases between. This CDR3 contains 13 residues. The DNA of the CDR3 is TGCAGCGTTGATGTTTTAGGGACGACTGAAGCTTTCTTT. As protein: CSVDVLGTTEAFF.

The chain combines TRBV18 with TRBJ1-1, with 7 bases lining up with TRBD1. The CDR3 covers 14 residues. Trimming at V came to 3 bases and at J to 4 bases, leaving 5 bases not matched to a gene. Per the germline V gene, CDR1 is KGHSH and CDR2 is LQKENI. CDR3 protein: CASSPTTGATEAFF. CDR3 coding DNA: TGTGCCAGCTCACCCACCACAGGGGCCACTGAAGCTTTCTTT.